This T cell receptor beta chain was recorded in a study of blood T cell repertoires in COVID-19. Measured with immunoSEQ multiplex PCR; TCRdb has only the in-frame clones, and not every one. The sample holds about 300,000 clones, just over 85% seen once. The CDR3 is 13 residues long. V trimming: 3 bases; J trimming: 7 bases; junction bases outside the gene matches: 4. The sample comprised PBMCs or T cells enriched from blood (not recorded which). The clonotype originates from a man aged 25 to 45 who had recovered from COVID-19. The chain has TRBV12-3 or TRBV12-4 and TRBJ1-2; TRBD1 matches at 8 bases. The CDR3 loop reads CASSFYRGTGYTF. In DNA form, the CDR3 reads TGTGCCAGCAGTTTTTACAGGGGGACTGGCTACACCTTC.